This T cell receptor beta chain was documented in a study of beta chain features in type 1 diabetes. General study findings and limits: Patients with Type 1 diabetes showed moderately but significantly shorter TCRB CDR3s in all four CD4+ subsets.

A remark on this clone: Its target is not known.

Expressed TCRB transcripts were sequenced after all isolated RNA was converted to cDNA. TCRdb's table, derived via immunoSEQ multiplex PCR, lists solely in-frame clones and lacks some. The sample lists around 340,000 clones, 8% occurring once. Each donor gave one heparinised blood draw averaging about 100 mL. Sorting with CD45RO/CCR7/CD25/CD127/CD95/CD27 yielded naive, central memory, regulatory and stem-like memory CD4+ cells. V dropped 4 bases and J dropped 2 bases, with 12 bases sitting between them. In germline, CDR1 is WNHNN, CDR2 SYGVQD (reference sequence). This CDR3 region has 14 residues. The V and J genes are TRBV10-1 and TRBJ2-7, with D perhaps TRBD1 (7 bases). The receptor was isolated from a woman younger than 35 in good health. Input material: central memory CD4+ T cells from blood. The CDR3 region has the DNA TGCGCCAGCAGTGTCGGGGGACAGCCCTACGAGCAGTACTTC. It is translated as CASSVGGQPYEQYF.